The 6 T cell receptor beta chains presented below share a single source sample, sequenced in a study of T cell clonotyping in hematopoietic cell transplantation. Only in-frame clones appear in the TCRdb table, and some are missing; sequencing was by immunoSEQ multiplex PCR. The sample has fewer than 2,000 clones; roughly 89% are singletons. This specimen was PBMCs, taken at the time of graft-versus-host disease after allogeneic stem cell transplant. These receptor sequences come from a male patient younger than 30 who had an allogeneic stem cell transplant from a related donor, so the T cells may come from the graft donor. Some clones in this sample may be carry-over from other donors' samples.

The V and J genes are TRBV30 and TRBJ2-3; 9 nucleotides agree with TRBD2. This CDR3 contains 18 residues. Germline trimming cut 0 bases from V and 1 base from J; bases unmatched to any gene: 11. Per the germline V gene, CDR1 is GTSNPN and CDR2 is SVGIG (reference sequence). CDR3 region: CAWSVYISSGKRTDTQYF. CDR3 coding DNA: TGTGCCTGGAGTGTATATATTTCTAGCGGGAAGCGCACAGATACGCAGTATTTT. Complete variable domain (other parts from reference TRBV30 and TRBJ2-3): SQTIHQWPATLVQPVGSPLSLECTVEGTSNPNLYWYRQAAGRGLQLLFYSVGIGQISSEVPQNLSASRPQDRQFILSSKKLLLSDSGFYLCAWSVYISSGKRTDTQYFGPGTRLTVL.

CDR3 sequence: CASSLSNNDVYSGNTIYF. In nucleotides, the CDR3 is TGTGCCAGCAGCTTATCGAACAACGACGTTTACTCTGGAAACACCATATATTTT. V and J are TRBV11-3 and TRBJ1-3; D gene ambiguous. Germline lookup yields CDR1 SGHNT and CDR2 YENEEA. The CDR3 loop spans 18 amino acids. The germline V and J ends were trimmed by 2 bases and 0 bases, with 17 bases remaining between them.

The chain links TRBV4-1 to TRBJ1-4; no firm D call. Germline CDR1 reads MGHRA; CDR2 reads YSYEKL. The ends were cut back, 4 bases at V and 5 bases at J, with 8 bases in the middle. The CDR3 contains 13 residues. The DNA for the CDR3 is TGCGCCAGCAGCCCGAGATTCAATGAAAAACTGTTTTTT. Amino acid sequence: CASSPRFNEKLFF.

The V and J genes are TRBV20-1 and TRBJ2-7; tentatively, D is TRBD2 (5 bases). V lost 6 bases and J lost 6, with 12 bases in between. The CDR3 length is 11 residues. The germline V gene encodes CDR1 DFQATT and CDR2 SNEGSKA (reference sequence). DNA for the CDR3: TGCAGTGCCCGAAGCGGAAGCGAGCAGTACTTC. This codes for CSARSGSEQYF.

The CDR3 here is CACHDRFFEAFF. The CDR3 DNA reads TGTGCCTGTCATGACAGGTTTTTTGAAGCTTTCTTT. The rearrangement uses TRBV30 and TRBJ1-1; the D gene is possibly TRBD1 (6 bases). Germline CDR1 GTSNPN, CDR2 SVGIG (reference sequence). The CDR3 extends over 12 amino acids. Trimming removed 6 bases at V and 7 bases at J, with 15 bases between. The variable domain in full, completed from reference TRBV30 and TRBJ1-1, reads SQTIHQWPATLVQPVGSPLSLECTVEGTSNPNLYWYRQAAGRGLQLLFYSVGIGQISSEVPQNLSASRPQDRQFILSSKKLLLSDSGFYLCACHDRFFEAFFGQGTRLTVV.

This chain connects TRBV7-2 to TRBJ2-3; the match to TRBD2 covers 7 bases. The germline V gene has CDR1 SGHTA and CDR2 FQGNSA. CDR3 size: 15 residues. J was trimmed by 1 base and V by 5 bases; bases with no gene match: 6. The CDR3 here is CASSARAGGTDTQYF. DNA of the CDR3: TGTGCCAGCAGCGCAAGGGCGGGAGGCACAGATACGCAGTATTTT.